This T cell receptor beta chain was profiled in a study of regulatory T cells in long-lasting Graves disease. General observations from the study: Persistent Graves' cases showed lower TCR diversity than newly diagnosed cases.

The germline V gene encodes CDR1 MDHEN and CDR2 SYDVKM. Trimming removed 7 bases at V and 6 bases at J, with 16 bases between. The CDR3 covers 14 residues. Time point given: newly diagnosed GD, antithyroid drugs for less than 3 months. PBMC-derived RNA was used for the TCR library. This clonotype was detected many times. Its antigen is unidentified. Assembly of TCR beta libraries relied on iRepertoire HTBI primers together with Arm-PCR of CDR3 regions. TCRdb passed the multiplex PCR reads through MiXCR, listing each CDR3 protein once. The sample has about 620,000 distinct CDR3 sequences; 15% to 20% are singletons. These data were likewise used in another study, on T cells in Graves' hyperthyroidism and ophthalmopathy.

V usage is TRBV28 and J usage is TRBJ1-5; a weak D match, TRBD1 (6 bases). This clonotype originated in a woman in her twenties or thirties with Graves disease. This specimen was peripheral blood mononuclear cells (PBMCs), taken at new diagnosis, from a patient treated with antithyroid drugs. The CDR3 region has the DNA TGTGCCAGCACTCCCAGGGGCACAAGTCAGCCCCAGCATTTT. This codes for CASTPRGTSQPQHF.